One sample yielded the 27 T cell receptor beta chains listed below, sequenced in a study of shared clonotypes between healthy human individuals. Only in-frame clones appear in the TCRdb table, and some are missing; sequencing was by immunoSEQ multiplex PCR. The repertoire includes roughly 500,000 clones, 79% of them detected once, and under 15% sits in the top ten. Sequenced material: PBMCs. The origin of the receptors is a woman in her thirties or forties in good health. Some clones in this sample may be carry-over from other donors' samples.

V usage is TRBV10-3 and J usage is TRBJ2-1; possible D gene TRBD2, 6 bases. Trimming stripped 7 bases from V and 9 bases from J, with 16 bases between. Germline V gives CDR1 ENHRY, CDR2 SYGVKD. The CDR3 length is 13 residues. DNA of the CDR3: TGTGCCATCACCGAAGGGACTTCGGTTGAGCAGTTCTTC. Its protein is CAITEGTSVEQFF.

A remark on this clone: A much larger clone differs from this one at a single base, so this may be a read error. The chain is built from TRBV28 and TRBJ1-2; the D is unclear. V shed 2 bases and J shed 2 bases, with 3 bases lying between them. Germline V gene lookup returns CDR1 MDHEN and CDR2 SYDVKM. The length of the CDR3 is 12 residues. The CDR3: CASSLENYGYTF. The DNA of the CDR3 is TGTGCCAGCAGTTTAGAGAACTATGGCTACACCTTC.

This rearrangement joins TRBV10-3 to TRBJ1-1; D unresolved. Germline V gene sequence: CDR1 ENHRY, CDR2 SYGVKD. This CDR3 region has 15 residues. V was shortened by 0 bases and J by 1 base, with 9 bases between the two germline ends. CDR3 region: CAISESVLGNTEAFF. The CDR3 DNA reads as TGTGCCATCAGTGAGTCTGTGCTGGGGAACACTGAAGCTTTCTTT.

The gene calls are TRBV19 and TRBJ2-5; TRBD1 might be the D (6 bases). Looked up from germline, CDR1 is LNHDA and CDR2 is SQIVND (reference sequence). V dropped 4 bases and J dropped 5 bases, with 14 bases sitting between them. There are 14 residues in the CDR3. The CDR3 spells CASSKVHREETQYF. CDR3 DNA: TGTGCCAGTAGTAAGGTTCACAGGGAGGAGACCCAGTACTTC.

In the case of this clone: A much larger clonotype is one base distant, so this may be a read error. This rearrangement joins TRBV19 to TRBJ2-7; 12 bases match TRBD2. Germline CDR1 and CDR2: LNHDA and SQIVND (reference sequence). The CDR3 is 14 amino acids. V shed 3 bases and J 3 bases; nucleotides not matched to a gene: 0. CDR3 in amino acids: CASSMTSGSYEQYF. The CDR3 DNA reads TGTGCCAGTAGTATGACTAGCGGGAGCTACGAGCAGTACTTC.

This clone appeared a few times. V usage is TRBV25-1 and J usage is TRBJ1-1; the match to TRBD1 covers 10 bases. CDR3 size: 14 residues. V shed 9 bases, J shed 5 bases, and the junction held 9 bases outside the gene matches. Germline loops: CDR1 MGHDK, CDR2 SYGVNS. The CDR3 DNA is TGTGCCAGTTCGACAGGGGGCGGGATGACTGAAGCTTTCTTT. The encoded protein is CASSTGGGMTEAFF.

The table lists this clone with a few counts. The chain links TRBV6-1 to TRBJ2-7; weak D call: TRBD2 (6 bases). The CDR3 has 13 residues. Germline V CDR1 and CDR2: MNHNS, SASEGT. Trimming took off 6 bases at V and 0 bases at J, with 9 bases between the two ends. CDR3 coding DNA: TGTGCCAGCAGAGGAGGGGCCTCCTACGAGCAGTACTTC. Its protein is CASRGGASYEQYF.

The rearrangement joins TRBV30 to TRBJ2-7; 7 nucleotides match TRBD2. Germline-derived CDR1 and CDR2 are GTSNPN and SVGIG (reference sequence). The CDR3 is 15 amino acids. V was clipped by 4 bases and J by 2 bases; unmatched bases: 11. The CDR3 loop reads CAWMSPAAGAYEQYF. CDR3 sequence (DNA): TGTGCCTGGATGTCTCCTGCGGCGGGGGCCTACGAGCAGTACTTC.

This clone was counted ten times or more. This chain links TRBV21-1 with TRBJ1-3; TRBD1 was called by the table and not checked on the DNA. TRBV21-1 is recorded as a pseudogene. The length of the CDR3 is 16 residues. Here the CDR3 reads CASSEYRGGSGNTIYF. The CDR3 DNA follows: TGTGCCAGCAGCGAATACAGGGGAGGCTCTGGAAACACCATATATTTT.

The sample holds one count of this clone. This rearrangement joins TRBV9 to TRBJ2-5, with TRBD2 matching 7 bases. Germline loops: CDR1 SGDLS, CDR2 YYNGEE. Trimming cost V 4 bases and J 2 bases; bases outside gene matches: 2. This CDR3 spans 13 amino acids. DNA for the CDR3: TGTGCCAGCAGCCCGGGACTACAAGAGACCCAGTACTTC. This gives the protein CASSPGLQETQYF. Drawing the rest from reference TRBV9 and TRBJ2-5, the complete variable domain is DSGVTQTPKHLITATGQRVTLRCSPRSGDLSVYWYQQSLDQGLQFLIQYYNGEERAKGNILERFSAQQFPDLHSELNLSSLELGDSALYFCASSPGLQETQYFGPGTRLLVL.

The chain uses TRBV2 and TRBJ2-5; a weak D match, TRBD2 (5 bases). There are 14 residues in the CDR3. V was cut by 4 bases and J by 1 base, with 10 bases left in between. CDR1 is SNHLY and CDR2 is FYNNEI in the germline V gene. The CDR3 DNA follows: TGTGCCAGCAGTGGAGGGTGGACCCAAGAGACCCAGTACTTC. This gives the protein CASSGGWTQETQYF.

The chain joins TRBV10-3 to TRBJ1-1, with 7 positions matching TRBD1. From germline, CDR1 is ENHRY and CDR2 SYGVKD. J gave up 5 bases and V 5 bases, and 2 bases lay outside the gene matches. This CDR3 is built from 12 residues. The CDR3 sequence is CAISTTGTEAFF. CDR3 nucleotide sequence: TGTGCCATCAGTACGACAGGGACTGAAGCTTTCTTT.

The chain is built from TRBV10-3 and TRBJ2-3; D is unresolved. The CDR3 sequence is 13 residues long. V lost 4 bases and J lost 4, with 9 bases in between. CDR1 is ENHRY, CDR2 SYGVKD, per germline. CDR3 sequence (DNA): TGTGCCATCAGTGGTCAGGTTGCAGATACGCAGTATTTT. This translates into CAISGQVADTQYF.

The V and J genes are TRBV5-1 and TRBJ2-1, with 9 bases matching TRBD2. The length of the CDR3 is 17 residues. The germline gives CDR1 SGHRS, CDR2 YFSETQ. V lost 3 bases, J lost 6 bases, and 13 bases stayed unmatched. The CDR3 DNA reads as TGCGCCAGCAGCTCATCCCTTAGCGGGAGATACCGCAATGAGCAGTTCTTC. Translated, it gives CASSSSLSGRYRNEQFF. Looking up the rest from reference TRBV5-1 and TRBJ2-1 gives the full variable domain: KAGVTQTPRYLIKTRGQQVTLSCSPISGHRSVSWYQQTPGQGLQFLFEYFSETQRNKGNFPGRFSGRQFSNSRSEMNVSTLELGDSALYLCASSSSLSGRYRNEQFFGPGTRLTVL.

The CDR3 DNA sequence: TGCGCCACATCACTGCAGGGGGCGTTCTACGAGCAGTACTTC. Translating it yields CATSLQGAFYEQYF. The genes are TRBV5-1 and TRBJ2-5; 8 bases are shared with TRBD1. TRBJ2-7 explains the end of the DNA better; the J call may be wrong. The length of the CDR3 is 14 residues. The V gene's germline CDR1 is SGHRS and CDR2 YFSETQ.

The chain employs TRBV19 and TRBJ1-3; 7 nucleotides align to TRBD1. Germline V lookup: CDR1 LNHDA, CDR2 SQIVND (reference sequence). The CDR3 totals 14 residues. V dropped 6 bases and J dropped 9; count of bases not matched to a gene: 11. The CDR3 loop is CASSQGQTSSTIYF. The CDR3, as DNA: TGTGCCAGTAGCCAGGGACAGACGAGTTCCACCATATATTTT.

CDR3 bases: TGCAGTCCGACGAGGGATGAGCAGTTCTTC. Amino acid sequence: CSPTRDEQFF. The chain carries TRBV20-1 and TRBJ2-1; tentative D call: TRBD2 (5 bases). V lost 8 bases, J lost 8 bases, and 10 bases lay in between. The germline V gene encodes CDR1 DFQATT and CDR2 SNEGSKA (reference sequence). The CDR3 is 10 amino acids.

The CDR3 region is CASSLLGVNTEAFF. The CDR3 nucleotides read TGTGCCAGCAGTTTGCTTGGGGTGAACACTGAAGCTTTCTTT. This chain uses TRBV28 with TRBJ1-1; D uncertain. There are 14 residues in the CDR3. CDR1 is MDHEN, CDR2 SYDVKM, per germline. The V end was cut by 3 bases, the J end by 0 bases, with 8 bases between. Drawing the rest from reference TRBV28 and TRBJ1-1, the complete variable domain is DVKVTQSSRYLVKRTGEKVFLECVQDMDHENMFWYRQDPGLGLRLIYFSYDVKMKEKGDIPEGYSVSREKKERFSLILESASTNQTSMYLCASSLLGVNTEAFFGQGTRLTVV.

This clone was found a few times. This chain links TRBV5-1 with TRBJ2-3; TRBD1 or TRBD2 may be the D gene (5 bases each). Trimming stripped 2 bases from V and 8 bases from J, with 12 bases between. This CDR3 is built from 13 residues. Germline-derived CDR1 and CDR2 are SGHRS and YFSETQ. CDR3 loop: CASSLGDRGTQYF. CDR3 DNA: TGCGCCAGCAGCTTAGGGGACCGGGGTACGCAGTATTTT.

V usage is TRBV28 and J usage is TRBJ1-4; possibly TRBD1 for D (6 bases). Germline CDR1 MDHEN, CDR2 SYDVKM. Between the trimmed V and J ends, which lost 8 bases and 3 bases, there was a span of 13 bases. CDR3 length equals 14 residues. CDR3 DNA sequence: TGTGCCAGCGACGGGGGGGCAGCTAATGAAAAACTGTTTTTT. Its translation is CASDGGAANEKLFF.

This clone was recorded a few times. The CDR3 protein is CASSRGSGANTDTQYF. CDR3 nucleotide sequence: TGTGCCAGCTCAAGGGGTAGCGGGGCCAACACAGATACGCAGTATTTT. This chain links TRBV18 with TRBJ2-3; TRBD2 aligns across 8 bases. The CDR3 is 16 amino acids. V lost 5 bases to trimming and J lost 2 bases; unmatched junction nucleotides: 9. Per the germline V gene, CDR1 is KGHSH and CDR2 is LQKENI. Full variable domain (missing parts from reference TRBV18 and TRBJ2-3): NAGVMQNPRHLVRRRGQEARLRCSPMKGHSHVYWYRQLPEEGLKFMVYLQKENIIDESGMPKERFSAEFPKEGPSILRIQQVVRGDSAAYFCASSRGSGANTDTQYFGPGTRLTVL.

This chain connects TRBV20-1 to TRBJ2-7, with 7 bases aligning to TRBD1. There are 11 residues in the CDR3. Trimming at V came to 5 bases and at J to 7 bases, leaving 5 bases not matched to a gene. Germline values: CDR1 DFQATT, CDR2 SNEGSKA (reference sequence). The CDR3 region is CSAAQGNEQYF. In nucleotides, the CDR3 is TGCAGTGCTGCACAGGGGAATGAGCAGTACTTC.

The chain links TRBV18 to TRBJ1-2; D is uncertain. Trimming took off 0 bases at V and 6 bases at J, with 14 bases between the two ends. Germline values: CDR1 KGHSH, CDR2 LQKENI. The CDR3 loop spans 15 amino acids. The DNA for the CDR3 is TGTGCCAGCTCACCACCCTCTCTGGAGGGCCATGGCTACACCTTC. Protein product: CASSPPSLEGHGYTF.

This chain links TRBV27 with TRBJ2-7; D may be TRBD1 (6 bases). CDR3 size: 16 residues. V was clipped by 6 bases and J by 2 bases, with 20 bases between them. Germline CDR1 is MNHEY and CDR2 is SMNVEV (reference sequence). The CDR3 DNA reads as TGTGCCAGCAGGACTAACCTTGACAGGTCGGCCTACGAGCAGTACTTC. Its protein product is CASRTNLDRSAYEQYF.

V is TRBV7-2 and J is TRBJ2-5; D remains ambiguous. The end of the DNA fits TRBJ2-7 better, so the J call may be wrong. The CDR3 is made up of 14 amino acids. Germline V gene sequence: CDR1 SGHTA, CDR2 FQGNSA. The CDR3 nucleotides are TGTGCCAGCAGCTTAACTTCTGGGGACTACGAGCAGTACTTC. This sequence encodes CASSLTSGDYEQYF.

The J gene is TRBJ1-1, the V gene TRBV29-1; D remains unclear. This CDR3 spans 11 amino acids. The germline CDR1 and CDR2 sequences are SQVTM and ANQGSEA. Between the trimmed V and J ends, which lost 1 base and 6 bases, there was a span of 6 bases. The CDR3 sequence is CSVEATAEAFF. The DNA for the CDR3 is TGCAGCGTTGAAGCGACGGCTGAAGCTTTCTTT. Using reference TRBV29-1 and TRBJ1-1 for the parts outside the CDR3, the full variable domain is SAVISQKPSRDICQRGTSLTIQCQVDSQVTMMFWYRQQPGQSLTLIATANQGSEATYESGFVIDKFPISRPNLTFSTLTVSNMSPEDSSIYLCSVEATAEAFFGQGTRLTVV.

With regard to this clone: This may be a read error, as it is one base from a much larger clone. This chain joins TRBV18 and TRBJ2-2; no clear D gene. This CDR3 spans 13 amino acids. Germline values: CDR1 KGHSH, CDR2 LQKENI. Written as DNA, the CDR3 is TGTGCCAGCCCACCCAACCCAGGCGGGGAGCTGTTTTTT. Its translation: CASPPNPGGELFF.